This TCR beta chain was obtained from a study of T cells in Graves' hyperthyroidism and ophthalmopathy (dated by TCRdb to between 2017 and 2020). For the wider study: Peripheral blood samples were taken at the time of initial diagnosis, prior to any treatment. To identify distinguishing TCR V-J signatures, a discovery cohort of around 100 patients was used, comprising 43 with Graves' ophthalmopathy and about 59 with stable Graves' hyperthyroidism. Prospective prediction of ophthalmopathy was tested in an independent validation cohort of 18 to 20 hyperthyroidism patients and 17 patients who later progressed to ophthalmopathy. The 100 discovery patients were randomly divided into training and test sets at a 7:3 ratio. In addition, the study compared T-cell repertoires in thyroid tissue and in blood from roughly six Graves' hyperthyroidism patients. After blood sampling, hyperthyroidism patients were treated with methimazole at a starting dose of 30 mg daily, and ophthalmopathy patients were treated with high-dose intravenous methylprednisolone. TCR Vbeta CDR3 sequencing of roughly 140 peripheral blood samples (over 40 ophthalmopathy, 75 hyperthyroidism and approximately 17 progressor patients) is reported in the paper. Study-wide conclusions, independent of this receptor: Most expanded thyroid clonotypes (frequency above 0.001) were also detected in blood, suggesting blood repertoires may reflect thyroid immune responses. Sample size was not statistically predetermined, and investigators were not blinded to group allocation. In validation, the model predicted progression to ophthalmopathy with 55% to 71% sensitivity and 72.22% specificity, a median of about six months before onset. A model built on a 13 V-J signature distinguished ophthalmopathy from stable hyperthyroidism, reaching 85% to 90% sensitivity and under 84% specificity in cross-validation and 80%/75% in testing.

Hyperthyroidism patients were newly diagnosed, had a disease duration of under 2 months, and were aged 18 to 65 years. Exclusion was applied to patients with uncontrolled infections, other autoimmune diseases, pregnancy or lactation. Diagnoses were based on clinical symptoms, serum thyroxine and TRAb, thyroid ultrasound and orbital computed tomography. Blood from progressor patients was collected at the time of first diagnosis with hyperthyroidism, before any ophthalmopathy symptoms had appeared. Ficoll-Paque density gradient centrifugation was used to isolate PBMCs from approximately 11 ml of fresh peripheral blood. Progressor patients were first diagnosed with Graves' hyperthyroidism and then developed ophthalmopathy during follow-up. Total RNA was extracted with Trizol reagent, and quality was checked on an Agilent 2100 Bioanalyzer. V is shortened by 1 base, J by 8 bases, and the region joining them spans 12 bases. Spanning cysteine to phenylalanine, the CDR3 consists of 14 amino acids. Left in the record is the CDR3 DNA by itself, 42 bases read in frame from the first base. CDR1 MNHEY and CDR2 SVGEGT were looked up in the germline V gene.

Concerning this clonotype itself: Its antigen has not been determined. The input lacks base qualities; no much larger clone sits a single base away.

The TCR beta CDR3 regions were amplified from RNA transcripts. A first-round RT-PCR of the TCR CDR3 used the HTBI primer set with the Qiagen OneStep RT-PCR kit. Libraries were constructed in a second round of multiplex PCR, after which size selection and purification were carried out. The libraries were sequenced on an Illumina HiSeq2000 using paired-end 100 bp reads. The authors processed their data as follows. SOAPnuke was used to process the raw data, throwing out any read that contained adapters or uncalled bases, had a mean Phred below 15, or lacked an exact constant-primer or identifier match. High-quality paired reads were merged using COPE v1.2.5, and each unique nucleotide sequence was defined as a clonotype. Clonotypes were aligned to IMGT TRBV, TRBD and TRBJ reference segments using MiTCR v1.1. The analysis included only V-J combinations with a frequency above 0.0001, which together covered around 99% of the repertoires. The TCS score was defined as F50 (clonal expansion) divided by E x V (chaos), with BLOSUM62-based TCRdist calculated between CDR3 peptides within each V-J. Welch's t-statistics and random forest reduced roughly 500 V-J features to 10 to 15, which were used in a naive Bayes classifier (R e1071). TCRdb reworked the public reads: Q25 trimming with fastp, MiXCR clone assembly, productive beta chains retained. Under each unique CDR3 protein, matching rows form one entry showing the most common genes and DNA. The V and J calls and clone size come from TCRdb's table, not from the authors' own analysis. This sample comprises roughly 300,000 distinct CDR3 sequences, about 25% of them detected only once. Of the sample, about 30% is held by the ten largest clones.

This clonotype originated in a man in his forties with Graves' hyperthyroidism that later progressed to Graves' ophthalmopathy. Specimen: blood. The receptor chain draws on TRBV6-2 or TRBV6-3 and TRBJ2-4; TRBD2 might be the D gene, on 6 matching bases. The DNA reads TGTGCCAGCAGTTACTGGGGCGGGACGGACATTCAGTACTTC. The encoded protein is CASSYWGGTDIQYF.